This TCR beta chain was recorded in a study of identical twins. The study's findings and limits: Sharing of beta out-of-frame sequences by twins showed a weaker excess.

Each CDR3 protein is one row after TCRdb ran MiXCR on the 5' RACE reads. In the table there are around 670,000 distinct CDR3 sequences, less than 7% of which are singletons. This CDR3 is 15 amino acids long. The trim removed 7 bases at V and 0 bases at J, leaving 5 bases unmatched. This clonotype was recorded at least ten times. Its antigen is still unknown. The source is a man between 18 and 29 years old in good health. The chain combines TRBV12-3 or TRBV12-4 with TRBJ2-2; 7 nucleotides line up with TRBD2. Sequenced: naive T cells sorted from blood. The CDR3 DNA sequence: TGTGCCAGCAACAAACTAGCGCCGAACACCGGGGAGCTGTTTTTT. Encoded protein: CASNKLAPNTGELFF.